This T cell receptor beta chain comes out of a study of fetal regulatory T cell absence and autoimmunity. In the study overall: IPEX patients had exocrine pancreas autoimmunity without clinical diabetes.

Comment on this clone: What it binds is unknown.

Findings and limits, study-wide: Antigen-driven pancreatic autoimmunity before birth in IPEX was inferred from oligoclonal enrichment. Oligoclonal TCR enrichment in pancreas over cord blood reached over 90-fold for some clones. TRB gene family usage was broadly similar in cord blood and pancreas.

Method: immunoSEQ multiplex PCR; TCRdb's copy keeps in-frame clones and lacks some. The sample records approximately 46,000 clones, about 79% being singletons. The sequence was obtained from a newborn boy with IPEX syndrome. Sequencing was done on a sample of cord blood.

The CDR3 bases are TGTGCCAGCGGACTAGTAGGGTTTGCCACCGGGGAGCTGTTTTTT. This gives the protein CASGLVGFATGELFF. V gene TRBV27 combines with J gene TRBJ2-2; 7 positions match TRBD2. CDR1 is MNHEY and CDR2 is SMNVEV in the germline V gene (reference sequence). V lost 8 bases and J lost 4; bases outside the gene matches: 10. The CDR3 spans 15 residues.